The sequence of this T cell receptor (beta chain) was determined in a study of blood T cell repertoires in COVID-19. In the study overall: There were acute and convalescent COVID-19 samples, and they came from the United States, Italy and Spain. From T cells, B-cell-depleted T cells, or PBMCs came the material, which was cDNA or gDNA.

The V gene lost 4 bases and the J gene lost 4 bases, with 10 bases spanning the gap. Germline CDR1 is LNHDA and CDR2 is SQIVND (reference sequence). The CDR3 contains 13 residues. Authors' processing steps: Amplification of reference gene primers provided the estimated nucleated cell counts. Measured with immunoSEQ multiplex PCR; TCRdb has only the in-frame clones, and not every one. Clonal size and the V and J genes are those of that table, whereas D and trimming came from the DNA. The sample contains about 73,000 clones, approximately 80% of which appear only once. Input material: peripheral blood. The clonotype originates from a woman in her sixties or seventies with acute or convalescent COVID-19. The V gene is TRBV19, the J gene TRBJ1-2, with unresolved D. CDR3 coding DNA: TGTGCCAGTAGTACCTCTGACATCTATGGCTACACCTTC. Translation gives CASSTSDIYGYTF.